Listed below are T cell receptor beta chains from one sample, sequenced in a study of T cells in Graves' hyperthyroidism and ophthalmopathy. TCRdb called the multiplex PCR reads again in MiXCR, with one record for every CDR3 protein. This sample yields fewer than 900,000 distinct CDR3 sequences, of which over 15% are seen a single time; 16% belongs to the top ten. Sequenced: blood. The receptor set was obtained from a woman in her 50s with Graves' hyperthyroidism that later progressed to Graves' ophthalmopathy. Each CDR3 is given with its conserved first and last residue. D genes are given only for firm matches. Size tells how often a clone was seen (once, few, many) or the class of an expanded clone, and some rows leave it out.

TRBJ2-2	-	TRBV7-2	TRBD1	TGTGCCAGCAGCCGTCCCGGGACAGGGTACACCGGGGAGCTGTTTTTT	CASSRPGTGYTGELFF
TRBJ2-1	few	TRBV6-5	-	TGTGCCAGCAGTTACTCGAATACGCCGATCCATGAGCAGTTCTTC	CASSYSNTPIHEQFF
TRBJ2-7	few	TRBV29-1	-	TGCAGCGTTCTAGCGACCTACGAGCAGTACTTC	CSVLATYEQYF
TRBJ2-1	-	TRBV6-1	-	TGTGCCAGCAAAATTTCTAGCTCCTACAATGAGCAGTTCTTC	CASKISSSYNEQFF
TRBJ2-5	many	TRBV12-3/TRBV12-4	-	TGTGCCAGCACCTTGGGGGGACAAGGAGTAGAGACCCAGTACTTC	CASTLGGQGVETQYF
TRBJ1-2	-	TRBV29-1	TRBD1	TGCAGCGTCACAAACAGGGGGCCGGACTATGGCTACACCTTC	CSVTNRGPDYGYTF
TRBJ2-3	many	TRBV20-1	TRBD2	TGCAGTGCTAGAGATCTTGTTCGGACTAGCGGATTTGTTACGCAGTATTTT	CSARDLVRTSGFVTQYF
TRBJ2-1	few	TRBV27	-	TGTGCCAGCAGTTTATCGCAGGTCAATGAGCAGTTCTTC	CASSLSQVNEQFF
TRBJ2-1	many	TRBV7-3	TRBD2	TGTGCCAGCAGCTTAAATTCGATGGGCGGGGGGATCTACAATGAGCAGTTCTTC	CASSLNSMGGGIYNEQFF
TRBJ1-4	few	TRBV11-2	TRBD1	TGTGCCAGCAGCTTAGGACAGGGGCGAAGTGAAAAACTGTTTTTT	CASSLGQGRSEKLFF
TRBJ1-1	many	TRBV11-2	-	TGTGCCAGCAGCCAGGACAGCAACACTGAAGCTTTCTTT	CASSQDSNTEAFF
TRBJ1-5	few	TRBV7-9	TRBD1	TGTGCCAGCAGCGTCGGACAGGGGATGACTCAGCCCCAGCATTTT	CASSVGQGMTQPQHF
TRBJ2-1	-	TRBV5-1	-	TGCGCCAGCAGTTTAGACAGCAGCCTCTACAATGAGCAGTTCTTC	CASSLDSSLYNEQFF
TRBJ1-1	few	TRBV28	-	TGTGCCAGCAGTTCCCCACTTAGACAGGTAAACACTGAAGCTTTCTTT	CASSSPLRQVNTEAFF
TRBJ2-1	many	TRBV20-1	TRBD1	TGCAGTGCTAGAGATCTCCCGGGACAGGGGGACTACAATGAGCAGTTCTTC	CSARDLPGQGDYNEQFF